Listed below are T cell receptor beta chains from one sample, sequenced in a study of T cell repertoires in aging, cancer and after chemotherapy. TCRdb reprocessed the multiplex PCR reads via MiXCR and lists one record per CDR3 protein. The data hold several thousand distinct CDR3 sequences, with 40% observed a single time. Source material: blood. The receptors here all came from a human donor in good health. Both conserved end residues are part of each CDR3. The order of the fields is V gene, J gene, clone size, D gene, CDR3 DNA, CDR3 protein. A D gene is named only where the DNA matches it firmly. Clone size, where shown, is once, few, many, or a class for clones that have expanded.

TRBV6-2/TRBV6-3	TRBJ2-7	-	-	TGTGCCAGCAGTTACTCGCTGTCCGCTAGAACCTACGAGCAGTACTTC	CASSYSLSARTYEQYF
TRBV6-1	TRBJ2-3	few	TRBD1	TGTGCCAGCAGAGTCGGACAGGGGGCGACAGATACGCAGTATTTT	CASRVGQGATDTQYF
TRBV19	TRBJ1-6	few	-	TGTGCCAGTAGGTCCCAGAGCTCCTATAATTCACCCCTCCACTTT	CASRSQSSYNSPLHF
TRBV2	TRBJ1-2	-	-	TGTGCCAGCAGTATGGACGGCGGCTACACCTTC	CASSMDGGYTF
TRBV7-9	TRBJ1-4	few	TRBD1	TGTGCCAGCAGCTTGACCGACAGGGTTCCGGTACGGGAAAAACTGTTTTTT	CASSLTDRVPVREKLFF
TRBV4-1	TRBJ2-5	-	-	TGCGCCAGCAGCCAAGGGCTGGGGGATAAGCAAGAGACCCAGTACTTC	CASSQGLGDKQETQYF
TRBV29-1	TRBJ2-7	-	-	TGCAGCGTTGAAATAGGACAGCGGTCCTACGAGCAGTACTTC	CSVEIGQRSYEQYF
TRBV25-1	TRBJ2-7	-	-	TGTGCCAGCAGTTACTCCTACGAGCAGTACTTC	CASSYSYEQYF
TRBV19	TRBJ2-7	-	-	TGTGCCGCCCGAGCCCGAGGGCGCTACGAGCAGTACTTC	CAARARGRYEQYF
TRBV7-2	TRBJ2-2	-	TRBD1	TGTGCCAGCAGCTGGAGGACAGGGGCGGACACCGGGGAGCTGTTTTTT	CASSWRTGADTGELFF
TRBV6-6	TRBJ2-2	few	-	TGTGCCAGCAAGGGGGGGCACGAGACCGGGGAGCTGTTTTTT	CASKGGHETGELFF
TRBV6-2/TRBV6-3	TRBJ2-1	-	-	TGTGCCAGCAGTCTGAAGGAGAACAATGAGCAGTTCTTC	CASSLKENNEQFF
TRBV6-5	TRBJ1-1	-	-	TGTGCCAGCAGTCAAGGGGTCGCGGCTTTCTTT	CASSQGVAAFF
TRBV6-2/TRBV6-3	TRBJ1-1	-	-	TGTGCCAGCAGTTATGGGAACGAAGCTTTCTTT	CASSYGNEAFF
TRBV5-6	TRBJ2-6	-	-	TGTGCCAGCAGCTCCCCTCTAGAGGCTGGGGCCAACGTCCTGACTTTC	CASSSPLEAGANVLTF
TRBV20-1	TRBJ2-7	-	TRBD2	TGCAGTGCTAGGCGGAGAGGAGAGGGTAGCGGGGGCCTATATCCCTACGAGCAGTACTTC	CSARRRGEGSGGLYPYEQYF
TRBV20-1	TRBJ1-2	few	-	TGCAGTGCTAGAGAGGGCGTCACGAGTGGCTACACCTTC	CSAREGVTSGYTF
TRBV7-2	TRBJ1-5	few	TRBD1	TGTGCCAGCAGCTTAGAGGGGGCCACCCTTAATCAGCCCCAGCATTTT	CASSLEGATLNQPQHF
TRBV7-6	TRBJ1-2	-	TRBD1	TGTGCCAGCAGCCCAGGGGGGGCGCAGCCATATGGCTACACCTTC	CASSPGGAQPYGYTF
TRBV11-3	TRBJ2-3	few	-	TGTGCCAGCAGCTTAGGGGCAGGGCCTCGGGATACGCAGTATTTT	CASSLGAGPRDTQYF
TRBV5-5	TRBJ1-6	-	-	TGTGCCAGCAGCCCGAACATGGGGAGCTCCTATAATTCACCCCTCCACTTT	CASSPNMGSSYNSPLHF
TRBV4-3	TRBJ2-5	few	-	TGCGCCAGCAGCCAAGCGATCGGAGAGACCCAGTACTTC	CASSQAIGETQYF
TRBV12-3/TRBV12-4	TRBJ2-7	few	TRBD2	TGTGCCAGCAGTTTGGGAGGGGTCTACGAGCAGTACTTC	CASSLGGVYEQYF
TRBV19	TRBJ1-5	-	-	TGTGCCAGTAGTATCCCACGGGATGGCAATAGCAATCAGCCCCAGCATTTT	CASSIPRDGNSNQPQHF
TRBV11-1	TRBJ2-2	once	TRBD1	TGTGCCAGCAGCTTATTTCCGGGACAGGGAGTAACCGGGGAGCTGTTTTTT	CASSLFPGQGVTGELFF
TRBV30	TRBJ1-6	-	-	TGTGCCTGGAGTTCCCAGGGGTTTTACCGGAGCTCCTATAATTCACCCCTCCACTTT	CAWSSQGFYRSSYNSPLHF
TRBV4-1	TRBJ2-3	few	TRBD2	TGCGCCAGCAGCCAAGCCAATAGCGGGGGGGCGGGAGATACGCAGTATTTT	CASSQANSGGAGDTQYF